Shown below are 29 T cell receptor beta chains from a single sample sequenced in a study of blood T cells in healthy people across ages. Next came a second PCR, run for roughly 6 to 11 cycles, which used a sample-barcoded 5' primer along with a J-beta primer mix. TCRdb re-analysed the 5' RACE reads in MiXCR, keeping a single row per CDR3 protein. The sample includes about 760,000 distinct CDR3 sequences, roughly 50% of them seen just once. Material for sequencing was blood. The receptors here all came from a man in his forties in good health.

CDR3 loop: CSARDRYGLHNGEQYF. CDR3 DNA: TGCAGTGCTAGAGACAGGTACGGGCTACACAACGGGGAGCAGTACTTC. This chain links TRBV20-1 with TRBJ2-4; D is possibly TRBD2 (5 bases). Germline CDR1 and CDR2: DFQATT and SNEGSKA (reference sequence). The V gene lost 0 bases and the J gene lost 13 bases, with 25 bases spanning the gap. The CDR3 is 16 amino acids.

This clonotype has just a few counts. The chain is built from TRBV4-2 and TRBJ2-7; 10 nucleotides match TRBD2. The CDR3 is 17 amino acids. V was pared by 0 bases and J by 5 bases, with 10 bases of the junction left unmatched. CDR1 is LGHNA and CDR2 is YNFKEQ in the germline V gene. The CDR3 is CASSQDSQASGSDEQYF. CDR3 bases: TGTGCCAGCAGCCAAGATAGCCAAGCTAGCGGGAGCGACGAGCAGTACTTC.

CDR3 in DNA: TGTGCCAGCAGCTTGAATGTTAAGCAGTTCTTC. The encoded protein is CASSLNVKQFF. This sequence joins TRBV7-2 and TRBJ2-1; D gene unclear. The length of the CDR3 is 11 residues. V lost 3 bases, J lost 11 bases, and 8 bases lay in between. Germline V gene data show CDR1 as SGHTA and CDR2 as FQGNSA. Filled out from reference TRBV7-2 and TRBJ2-1, the complete variable domain reads GAGVSQSPSNKVTEKGKDVELRCDPISGHTALYWYRQSLGQGLEFLIYFQGNSAPDKSGLPSDRFSAERTGGSVSTLTIQRTQQEDSAVYLCASSLNVKQFFGPGTRLTVL.

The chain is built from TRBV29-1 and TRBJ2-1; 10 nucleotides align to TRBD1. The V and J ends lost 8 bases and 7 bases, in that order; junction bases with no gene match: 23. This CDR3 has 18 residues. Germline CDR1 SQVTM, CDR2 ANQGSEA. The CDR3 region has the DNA TGCAGCTTCCGTTGGGGGACCGGGACAGGGGTTCTTCGTAATGAGCAGTTCTTC. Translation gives CSFRWGTGTGVLRNEQFF.

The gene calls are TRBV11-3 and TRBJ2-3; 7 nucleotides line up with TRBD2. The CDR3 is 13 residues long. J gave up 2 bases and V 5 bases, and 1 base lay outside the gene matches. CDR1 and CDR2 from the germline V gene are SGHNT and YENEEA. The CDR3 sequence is CASSGTNTDTQYF. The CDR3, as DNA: TGTGCCAGCAGCGGGACTAACACAGATACGCAGTATTTT.

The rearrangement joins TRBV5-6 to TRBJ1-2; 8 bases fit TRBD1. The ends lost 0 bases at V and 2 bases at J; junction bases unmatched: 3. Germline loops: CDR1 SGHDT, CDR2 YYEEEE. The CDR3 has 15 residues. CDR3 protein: CASSLGTGRNYGYTF. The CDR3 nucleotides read TGTGCCAGCAGCTTGGGGACAGGGAGGAACTATGGCTACACCTTC.

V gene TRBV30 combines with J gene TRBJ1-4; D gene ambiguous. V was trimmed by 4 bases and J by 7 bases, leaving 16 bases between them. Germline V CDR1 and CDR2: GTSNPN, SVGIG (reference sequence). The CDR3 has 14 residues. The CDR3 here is CAWTLNPVGEKLFF. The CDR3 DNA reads TGTGCCTGGACCCTAAACCCCGTAGGTGAAAAACTGTTTTTT.

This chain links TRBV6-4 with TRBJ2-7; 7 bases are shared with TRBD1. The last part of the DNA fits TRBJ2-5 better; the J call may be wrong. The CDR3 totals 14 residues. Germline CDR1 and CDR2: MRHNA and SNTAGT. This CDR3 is CASRYRGEKETQYF. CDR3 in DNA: TGTGCCAGCAGATACAGGGGAGAGAAAGAGACCCAGTACTTC.

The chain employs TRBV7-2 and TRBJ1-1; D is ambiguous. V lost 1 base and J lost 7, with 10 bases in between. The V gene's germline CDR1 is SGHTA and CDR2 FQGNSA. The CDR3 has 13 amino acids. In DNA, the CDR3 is TGTGCCAGCAGCTTAGTCGGGCAGCTTGAAGCTTTCTTT. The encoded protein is CASSLVGQLEAFF. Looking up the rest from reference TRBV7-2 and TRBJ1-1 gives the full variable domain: GAGVSQSPSNKVTEKGKDVELRCDPISGHTALYWYRQSLGQGLEFLIYFQGNSAPDKSGLPSDRFSAERTGGSVSTLTIQRTQQEDSAVYLCASSLVGQLEAFFGQGTRLTVV.

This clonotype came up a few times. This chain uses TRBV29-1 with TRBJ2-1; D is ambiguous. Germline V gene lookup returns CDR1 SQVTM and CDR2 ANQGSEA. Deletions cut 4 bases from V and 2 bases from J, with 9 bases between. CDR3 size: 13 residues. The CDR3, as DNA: TGCAGCGTTGGCGTAAGTGCCTACAATGAGCAGTTCTTC. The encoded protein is CSVGVSAYNEQFF.

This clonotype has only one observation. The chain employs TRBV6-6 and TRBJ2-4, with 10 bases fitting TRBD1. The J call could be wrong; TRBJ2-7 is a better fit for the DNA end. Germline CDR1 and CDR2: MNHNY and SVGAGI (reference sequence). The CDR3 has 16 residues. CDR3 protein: CASSYSPTGGEYEQYF. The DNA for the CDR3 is TGTGCCAGCAGTTACTCCCCGACAGGGGGCGAGTACGAGCAGTACTTC.

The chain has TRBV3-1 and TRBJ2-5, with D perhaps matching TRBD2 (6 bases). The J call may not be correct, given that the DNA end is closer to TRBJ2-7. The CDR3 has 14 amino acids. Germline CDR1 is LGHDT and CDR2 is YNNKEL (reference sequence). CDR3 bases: TGTGCCAGCAGCTTAGGCCTGGGGGGCTACGAGCAGTACTTC. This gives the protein CASSLGLGGYEQYF.

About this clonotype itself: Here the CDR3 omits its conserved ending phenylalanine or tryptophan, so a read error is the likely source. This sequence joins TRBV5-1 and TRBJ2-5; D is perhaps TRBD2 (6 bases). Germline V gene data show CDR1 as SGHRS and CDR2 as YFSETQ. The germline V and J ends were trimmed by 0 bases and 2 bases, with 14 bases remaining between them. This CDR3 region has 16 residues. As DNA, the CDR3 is TGCGCCAGCAGCTTGGCCAGGGCGGGGAATCAAGAGACCCAGTACCTC. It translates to CASSLARAGNQETQYL.

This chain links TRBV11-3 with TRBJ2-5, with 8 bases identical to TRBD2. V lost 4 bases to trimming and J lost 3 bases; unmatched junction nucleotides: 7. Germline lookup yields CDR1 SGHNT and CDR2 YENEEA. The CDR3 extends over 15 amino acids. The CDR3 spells CASSSQREREETQYF. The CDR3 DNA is TGTGCCAGCAGCTCGCAGCGGGAGAGGGAAGAGACCCAGTACTTC. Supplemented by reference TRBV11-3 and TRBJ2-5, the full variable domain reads EAGVVQSPRYKIIEKKQPVAFWCNPISGHNTLYWYLQNLGQGPELLIRYENEEAVDDSQLPKDRFSAERLKGVDSTLKIQPAELGDSAVYLCASSSQREREETQYFGPGTRLLVL.

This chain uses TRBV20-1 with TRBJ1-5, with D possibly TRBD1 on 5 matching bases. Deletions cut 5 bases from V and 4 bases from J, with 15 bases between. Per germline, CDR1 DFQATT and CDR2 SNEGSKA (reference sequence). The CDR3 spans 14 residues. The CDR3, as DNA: TGCAGTGCTCCATCCGGGACCTTAAATCAGCCCCAGCATTTT. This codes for CSAPSGTLNQPQHF.

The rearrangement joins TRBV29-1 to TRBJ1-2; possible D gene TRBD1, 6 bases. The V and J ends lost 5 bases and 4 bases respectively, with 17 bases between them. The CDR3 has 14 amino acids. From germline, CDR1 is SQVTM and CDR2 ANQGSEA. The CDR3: CSVKGGGGIYGYTF. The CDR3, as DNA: TGCAGCGTTAAAGGGGGTGGCGGAATCTATGGCTACACCTTC. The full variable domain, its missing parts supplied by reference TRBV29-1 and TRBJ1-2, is SAVISQKPSRDICQRGTSLTIQCQVDSQVTMMFWYRQQPGQSLTLIATANQGSEATYESGFVIDKFPISRPNLTFSTLTVSNMSPEDSSIYLCSVKGGGGIYGYTFGSGTRLTVV.

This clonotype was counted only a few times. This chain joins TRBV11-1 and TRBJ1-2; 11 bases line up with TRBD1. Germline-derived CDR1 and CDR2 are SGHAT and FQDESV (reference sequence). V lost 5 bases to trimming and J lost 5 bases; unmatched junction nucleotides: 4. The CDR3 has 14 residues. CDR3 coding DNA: TGTGCCAGCAGCCCGGACAGGGGGCCGTATGGCTACACCTTC. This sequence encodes CASSPDRGPYGYTF.

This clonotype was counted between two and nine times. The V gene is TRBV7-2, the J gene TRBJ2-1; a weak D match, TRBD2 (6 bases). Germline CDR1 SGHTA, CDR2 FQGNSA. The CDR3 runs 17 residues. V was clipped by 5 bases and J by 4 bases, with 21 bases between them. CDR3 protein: CASSLRRTRDRYNEQFF. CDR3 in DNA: TGTGCCAGCAGCCTCAGAAGGACGCGGGATAGGTACAATGAGCAGTTCTTC. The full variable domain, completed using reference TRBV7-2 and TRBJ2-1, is GAGVSQSPSNKVTEKGKDVELRCDPISGHTALYWYRQSLGQGLEFLIYFQGNSAPDKSGLPSDRFSAERTGGSVSTLTIQRTQQEDSAVYLCASSLRRTRDRYNEQFFGPGTRLTVL.

The CDR3 coding sequence is TGTGCCAGCAGCCAAGATCGGGCAGGGGCGCCCTACGAGCAGTACTTC. This encodes CASSQDRAGAPYEQYF. The chain has TRBV4-2 and TRBJ2-7; D is perhaps TRBD1 (6 bases). The V end lost 0 bases, the J end lost 2 bases, and 14 bases lay between the germline ends. The CDR3 sequence is 16 residues long. Germline values: CDR1 LGHNA, CDR2 YNFKEQ.

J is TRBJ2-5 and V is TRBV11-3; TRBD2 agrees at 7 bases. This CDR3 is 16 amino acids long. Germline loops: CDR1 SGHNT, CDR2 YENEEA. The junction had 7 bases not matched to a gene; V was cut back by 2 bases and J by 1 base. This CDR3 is CASSLNRAGPQETQYF. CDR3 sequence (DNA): TGTGCCAGCAGCTTAAATCGAGCGGGGCCCCAAGAGACCCAGTACTTC.

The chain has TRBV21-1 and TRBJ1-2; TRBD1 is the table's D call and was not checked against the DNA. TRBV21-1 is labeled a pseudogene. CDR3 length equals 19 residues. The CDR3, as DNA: TGTGCCAGCAGCAAAGCGGGACAGGGGGCGCGGAACGCTAACTATGGCCACACCTTC. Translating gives CASSKAGQGARNANYGHTF.

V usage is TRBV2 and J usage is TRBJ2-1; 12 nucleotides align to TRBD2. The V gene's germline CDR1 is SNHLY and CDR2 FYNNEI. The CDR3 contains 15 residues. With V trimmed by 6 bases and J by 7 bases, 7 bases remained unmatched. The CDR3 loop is CASRPGLAGGNEQFF. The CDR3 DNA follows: TGTGCCAGCAGGCCGGGACTAGCGGGTGGGAATGAGCAGTTCTTC.

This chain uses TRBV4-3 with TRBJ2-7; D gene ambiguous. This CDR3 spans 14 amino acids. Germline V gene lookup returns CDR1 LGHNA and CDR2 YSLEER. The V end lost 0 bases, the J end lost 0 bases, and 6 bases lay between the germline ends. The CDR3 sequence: CASSQDHRSYEQYF. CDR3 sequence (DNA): TGCGCCAGCAGCCAAGATCATCGCTCCTACGAGCAGTACTTC.

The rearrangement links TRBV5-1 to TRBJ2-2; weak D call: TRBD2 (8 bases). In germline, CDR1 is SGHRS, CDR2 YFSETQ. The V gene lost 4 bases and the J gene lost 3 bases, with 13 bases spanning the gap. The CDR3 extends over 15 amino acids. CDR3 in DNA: TGCGCCAGCAGCCCAGGGGGACTAGACACCGGGGAGCTGTTTTTT. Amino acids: CASSPGGLDTGELFF.

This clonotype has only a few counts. CDR3 sequence reads: CSVQRTGETQYF. The CDR3 region has the DNA TGCAGCGTACAACGGACAGGGGAGACCCAGTACTTC. The chain combines TRBV29-1 with TRBJ2-5, with 8 positions matching TRBD1. The CDR3 is 12 residues long. Trimming removed 6 bases from V and 5 bases from J; junction bases left unmatched: 5. Germline CDR1 is SQVTM and CDR2 is ANQGSEA.

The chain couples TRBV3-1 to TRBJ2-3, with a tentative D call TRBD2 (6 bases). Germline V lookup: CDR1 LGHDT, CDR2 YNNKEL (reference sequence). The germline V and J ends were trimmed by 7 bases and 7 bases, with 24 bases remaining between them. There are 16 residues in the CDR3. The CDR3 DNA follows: TGTGCCAGCAAGGGTTTCGGGGGAGGCTCCGGACATACGCAGTATTTT. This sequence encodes CASKGFGGGSGHTQYF.

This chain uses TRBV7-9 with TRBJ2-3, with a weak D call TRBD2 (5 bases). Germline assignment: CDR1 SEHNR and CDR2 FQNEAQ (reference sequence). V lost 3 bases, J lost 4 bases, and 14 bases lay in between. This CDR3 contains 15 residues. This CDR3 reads CASSLIASRADTQYF. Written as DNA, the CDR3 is TGTGCCAGCAGCTTGATTGCTAGCCGCGCAGATACGCAGTATTTT.

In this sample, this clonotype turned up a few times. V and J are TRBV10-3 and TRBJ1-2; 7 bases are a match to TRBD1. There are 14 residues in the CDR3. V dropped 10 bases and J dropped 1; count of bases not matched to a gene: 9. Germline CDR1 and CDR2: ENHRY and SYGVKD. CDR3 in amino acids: CATAGTAYNYGYTF. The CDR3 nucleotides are TGTGCCACCGCTGGGACAGCTTATAACTATGGCTACACCTTC.

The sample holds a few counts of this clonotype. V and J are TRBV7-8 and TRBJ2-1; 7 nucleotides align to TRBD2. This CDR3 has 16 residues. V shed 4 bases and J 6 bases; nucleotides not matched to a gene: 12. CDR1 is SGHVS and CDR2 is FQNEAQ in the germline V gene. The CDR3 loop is CASSWSGEFSRNEQFF. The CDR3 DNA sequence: TGTGCCAGCAGCTGGAGCGGGGAGTTCTCGCGCAATGAGCAGTTCTTC.